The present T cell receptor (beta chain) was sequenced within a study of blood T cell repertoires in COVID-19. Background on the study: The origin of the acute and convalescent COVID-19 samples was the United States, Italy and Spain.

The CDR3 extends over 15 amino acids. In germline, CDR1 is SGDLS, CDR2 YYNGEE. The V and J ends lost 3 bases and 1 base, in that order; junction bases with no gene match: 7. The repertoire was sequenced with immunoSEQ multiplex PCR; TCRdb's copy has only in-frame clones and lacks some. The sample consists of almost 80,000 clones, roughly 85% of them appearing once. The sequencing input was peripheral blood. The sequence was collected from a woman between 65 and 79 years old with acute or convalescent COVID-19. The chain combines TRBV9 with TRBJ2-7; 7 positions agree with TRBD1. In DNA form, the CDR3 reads TGTGCCAGCAGCGCCGACAGGGTCGGGTCCTACGAGCAGTACTTC. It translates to CASSADRVGSYEQYF.